This TCR beta chain was captured by sequencing in a study of blood T cell repertoires in COVID-19. The assay was immunoSEQ multiplex PCR, and TCRdb's table has in-frame clones only and misses some. The sample consists of hundreds of thousands of clones, around 84% of them appearing once. To note about this clone: This sample also contains other DNA sequences that code for the same CDR3.

Trimming removed 4 bases at V and 1 base at J, with 7 bases between. This CDR3 is 13 amino acids long. CDR1 and CDR2 from the germline V gene are SNHLY and FYNNEI. The sequenced sample was peripheral blood. This rearrangement joins TRBV2 to TRBJ2-5; a weak D match, TRBD1 (5 bases). The sequence was obtained from a man aged 45-60 years with COVID-19, enrolled during active disease. The CDR3 sequence: CASSVDSQETQYF. The CDR3 nucleotides read TGTGCCAGCAGTGTAGACAGCCAAGAGACCCAGTACTTC.